This T cell receptor (beta chain) was recovered during a study of cytomegalovirus exposure and HLA in healthy donors. For the study at large: Counted in an early data release were roughly 81 million unique TCRs from HLA-typed donors. Study-wide findings and caveats: TCR beta sequences numbering around 15,000 were associated with HLA alleles at 0.05 false discovery rate in a later analysis. In most subjects, TCR beta sequences reportedly gave accurate predictions of HLA-A and HLA-B alleles. Owing to their indistinguishability, certain V segments, notably TRBV6-2 and TRBV6-3, were excluded.

This CDR3 has 15 amino acids. Germline CDR1 SGHNT, CDR2 YENEEA. Trimming removed 1 base at V and 4 bases at J, with 13 bases between. The PCR used 60 Vbeta and 13 Jbeta primers. The table came from immunoSEQ multiplex PCR; TCRdb's copy has only in-frame clones and leaves some out. Among a few hundred thousand clones, approximately 84% were seen once, and the ten largest hold more than 0.45%. Comment on this clone: Antigen specificity is unknown.

Sequenced input: PBMCs. This sequence originates from a woman aged 40-49 years in good health and CMV-seronegative. The chain combines TRBV11-3 with TRBJ2-5; D possibly corresponds to TRBD2 (6 bases). The CDR3 is CASSLGLTGVETQYF. In DNA form, the CDR3 reads TGTGCCAGCAGCTTAGGCCTGACGGGGGTAGAGACCCAGTACTTC.